This TCR beta chain came from a study of identifying expanded T cells in peripheral blood. Using immunoSEQ multiplex PCR, the repertoire was profiled, and TCRdb retains in-frame clones only, with some absent. Among fewer than 80,000 clones, about four fifths were seen once, and the ten largest hold about a fifth. This clone was recorded a few times. Collection occurred without any documented infections or immune events in donors. CDR3 length: 13 residues. V was cut by 8 bases and J by 0 bases, with 11 bases left in between. Germline V gene lookup returns CDR1 SNHLY and CDR2 FYNNEI. The clonotype was recovered from a person between 18 and 69 years old in good health. This chain links TRBV2 with TRBJ2-7; D is undetermined. What was sequenced was blood. The CDR3 coding sequence is TGTGCCAGCCTTTGGCAGGTCTCCTACGAGCAGTACGTC. Its translation is CASLWQVSYEQYV.